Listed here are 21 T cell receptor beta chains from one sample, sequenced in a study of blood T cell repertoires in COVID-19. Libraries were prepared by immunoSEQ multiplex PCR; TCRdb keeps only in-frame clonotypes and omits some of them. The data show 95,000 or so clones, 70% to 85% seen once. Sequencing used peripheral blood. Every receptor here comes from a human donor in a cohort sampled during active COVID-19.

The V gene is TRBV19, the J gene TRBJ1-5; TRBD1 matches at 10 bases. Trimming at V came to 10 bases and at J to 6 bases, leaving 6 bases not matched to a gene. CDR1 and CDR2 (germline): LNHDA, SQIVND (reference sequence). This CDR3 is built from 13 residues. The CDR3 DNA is TGTGCCACCTCGACAGGGGGCGGTCAGCCCCAGCATTTT. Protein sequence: CATSTGGGQPQHF.

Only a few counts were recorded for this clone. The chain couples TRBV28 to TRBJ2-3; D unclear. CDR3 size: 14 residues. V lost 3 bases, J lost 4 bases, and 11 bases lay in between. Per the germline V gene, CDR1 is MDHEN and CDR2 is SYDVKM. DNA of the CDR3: TGTGCCAGCAGTTTGTGGCAGTTCCCAGATACGCAGTATTTT. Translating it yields CASSLWQFPDTQYF. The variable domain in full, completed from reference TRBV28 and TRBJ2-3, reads DVKVTQSSRYLVKRTGEKVFLECVQDMDHENMFWYRQDPGLGLRLIYFSYDVKMKEKGDIPEGYSVSREKKERFSLILESASTNQTSMYLCASSLWQFPDTQYFGPGTRLTVL.

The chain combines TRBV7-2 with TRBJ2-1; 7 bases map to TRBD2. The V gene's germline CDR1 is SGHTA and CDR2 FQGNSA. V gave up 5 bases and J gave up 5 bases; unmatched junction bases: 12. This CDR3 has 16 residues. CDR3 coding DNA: TGTGCCAGCAGCCGGGCCGGGCAGGGAGGGAACAATGAGCAGTTCTTC. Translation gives CASSRAGQGGNNEQFF.

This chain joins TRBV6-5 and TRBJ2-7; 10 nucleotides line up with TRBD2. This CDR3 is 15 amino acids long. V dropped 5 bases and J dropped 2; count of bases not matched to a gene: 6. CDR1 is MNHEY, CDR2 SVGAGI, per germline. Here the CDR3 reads CASSMAGTSAYEQYF. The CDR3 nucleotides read TGTGCCAGCAGTATGGCCGGGACTAGCGCCTACGAGCAGTACTTC.

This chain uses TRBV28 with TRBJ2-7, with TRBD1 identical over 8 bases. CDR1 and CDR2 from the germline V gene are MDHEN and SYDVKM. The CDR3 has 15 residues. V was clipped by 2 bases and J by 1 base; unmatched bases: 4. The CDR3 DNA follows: TGTGCCAGCAGTTTAATGCGGACAGGGTCCTACGAGCAGTACTTC. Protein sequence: CASSLMRTGSYEQYF.

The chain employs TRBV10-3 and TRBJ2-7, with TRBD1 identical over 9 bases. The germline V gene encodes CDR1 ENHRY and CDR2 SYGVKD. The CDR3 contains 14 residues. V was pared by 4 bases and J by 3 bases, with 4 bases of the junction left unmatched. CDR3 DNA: TGTGCCATCAGTGGGACAGGGGTACTCTACGAGCAGTACTTC. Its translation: CAISGTGVLYEQYF.

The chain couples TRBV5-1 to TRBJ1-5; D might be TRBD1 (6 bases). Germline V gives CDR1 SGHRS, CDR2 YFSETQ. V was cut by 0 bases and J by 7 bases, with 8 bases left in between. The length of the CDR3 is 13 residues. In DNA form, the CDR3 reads TGCGCCAGCAGCTTGGTTGGGGGCCAGCCCCAGCATTTT. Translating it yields CASSLVGGQPQHF.

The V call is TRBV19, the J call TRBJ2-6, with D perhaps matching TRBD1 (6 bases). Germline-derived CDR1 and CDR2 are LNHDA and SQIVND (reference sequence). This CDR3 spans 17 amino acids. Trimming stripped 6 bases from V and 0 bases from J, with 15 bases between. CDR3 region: CASREGQPLSGANVLTF. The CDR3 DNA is TGTGCCAGTAGAGAAGGACAGCCCCTCTCTGGGGCCAACGTCCTGACTTTC.

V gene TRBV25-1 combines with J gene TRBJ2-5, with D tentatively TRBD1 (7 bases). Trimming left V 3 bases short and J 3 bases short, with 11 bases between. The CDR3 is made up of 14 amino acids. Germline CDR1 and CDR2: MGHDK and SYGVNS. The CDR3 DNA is TGTGCCAGCAGTGATGCGGGACAGAAAGAGACCCAGTACTTC. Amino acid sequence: CASSDAGQKETQYF.

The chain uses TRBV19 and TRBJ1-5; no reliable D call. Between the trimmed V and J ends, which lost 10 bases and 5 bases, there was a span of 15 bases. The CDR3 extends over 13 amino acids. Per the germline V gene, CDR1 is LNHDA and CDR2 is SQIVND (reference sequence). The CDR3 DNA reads TGTGCCACAAGAGACCCCGGAGATCAGCCCCAGCATTTT. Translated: CATRDPGDQPQHF.

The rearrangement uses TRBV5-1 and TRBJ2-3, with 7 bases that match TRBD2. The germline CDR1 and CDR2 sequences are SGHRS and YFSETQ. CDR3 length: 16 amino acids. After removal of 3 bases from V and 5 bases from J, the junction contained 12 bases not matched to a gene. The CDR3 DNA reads TGCGCCAGCAGCTGGTCCGATAGCGGGTCTCAAGATACGCAGTATTTT. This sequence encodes CASSWSDSGSQDTQYF.

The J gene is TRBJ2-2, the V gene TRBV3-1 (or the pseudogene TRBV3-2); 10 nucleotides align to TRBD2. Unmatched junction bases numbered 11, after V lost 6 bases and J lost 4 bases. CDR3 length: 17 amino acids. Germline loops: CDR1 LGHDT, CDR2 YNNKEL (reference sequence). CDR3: CASRPESGRAGTGELFF. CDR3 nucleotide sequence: TGTGCCAGCAGGCCCGAAAGCGGGAGGGCCGGCACCGGGGAGCTGTTTTTT.

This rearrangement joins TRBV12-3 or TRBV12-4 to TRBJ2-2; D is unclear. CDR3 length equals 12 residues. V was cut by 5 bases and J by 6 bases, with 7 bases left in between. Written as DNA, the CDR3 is TGTGCCAGCAGTGTCTCCGCCGGGGAGCTGTTTTTT. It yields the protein CASSVSAGELFF.

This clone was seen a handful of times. The CDR3 loop is CASSPRRGTEAFF. CDR3 nucleotides: TGTGCCAGCAGTCCACGACGGGGGACTGAAGCTTTCTTT. The rearrangement joins TRBV7-2 to TRBJ1-1, with D tentatively TRBD1 (5 bases). Germline V gene lookup returns CDR1 SGHTA and CDR2 FQGNSA. The CDR3 runs 13 residues. Trimming left V 6 bases short and J 5 bases short, with 13 bases between.

CDR3 nucleotide sequence: TGTGCCAGCAGTTCCCCAGGGAAGCTTCGATATGGCTACACCTTC. It yields the protein CASSSPGKLRYGYTF. The rearrangement joins TRBV27 to TRBJ1-2; tentative D call: TRBD1 (5 bases). Germline V lookup: CDR1 MNHEY, CDR2 SMNVEV (reference sequence). The CDR3 has 15 amino acids. The V end lost 4 bases, the J end lost 5 bases, and 17 bases lay between the germline ends.

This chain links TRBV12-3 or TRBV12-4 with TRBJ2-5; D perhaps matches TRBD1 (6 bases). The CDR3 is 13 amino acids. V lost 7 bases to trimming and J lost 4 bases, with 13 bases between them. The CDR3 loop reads CASIKGERETQYF. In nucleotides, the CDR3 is TGTGCCAGCATTAAGGGGGAAAGAGAGACCCAGTACTTC.

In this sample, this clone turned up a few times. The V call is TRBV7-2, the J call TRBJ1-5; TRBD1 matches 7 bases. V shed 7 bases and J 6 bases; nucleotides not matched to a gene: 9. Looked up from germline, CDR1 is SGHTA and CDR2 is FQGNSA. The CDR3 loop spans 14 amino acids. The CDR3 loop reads CASTWTGSGQPQHF. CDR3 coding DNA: TGTGCCAGCACCTGGACAGGTTCGGGTCAGCCCCAGCATTTT.

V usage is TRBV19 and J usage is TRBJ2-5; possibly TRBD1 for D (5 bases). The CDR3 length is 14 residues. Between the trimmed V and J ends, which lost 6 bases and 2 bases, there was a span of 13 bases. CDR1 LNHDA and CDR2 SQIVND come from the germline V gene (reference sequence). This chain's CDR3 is CASRIQGSQETQYF. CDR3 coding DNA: TGTGCCAGTAGAATCCAGGGTTCGCAAGAGACCCAGTACTTC.

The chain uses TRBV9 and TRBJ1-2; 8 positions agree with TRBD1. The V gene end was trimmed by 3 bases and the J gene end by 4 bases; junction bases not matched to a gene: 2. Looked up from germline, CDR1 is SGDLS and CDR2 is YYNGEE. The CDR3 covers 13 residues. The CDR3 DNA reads TGTGCCAGCAGCGCAGACAGGGGCTATGGCTACACCTTC. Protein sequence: CASSADRGYGYTF.

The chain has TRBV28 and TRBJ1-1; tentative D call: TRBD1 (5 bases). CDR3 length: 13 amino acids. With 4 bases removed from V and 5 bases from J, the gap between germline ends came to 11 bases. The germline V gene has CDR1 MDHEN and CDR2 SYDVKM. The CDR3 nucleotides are TGTGCCAGCAGTTGGGGCGGCAGAACTGAAGCTTTCTTT. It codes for CASSWGGRTEAFF.

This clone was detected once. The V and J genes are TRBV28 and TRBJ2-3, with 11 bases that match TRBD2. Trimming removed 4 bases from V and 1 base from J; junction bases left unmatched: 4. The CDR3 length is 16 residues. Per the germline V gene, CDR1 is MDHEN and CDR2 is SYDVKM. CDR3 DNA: TGTGCCAGCAGTTCCTATAGCGGGAGGGGCACAGATACGCAGTATTTT. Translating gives CASSSYSGRGTDTQYF.